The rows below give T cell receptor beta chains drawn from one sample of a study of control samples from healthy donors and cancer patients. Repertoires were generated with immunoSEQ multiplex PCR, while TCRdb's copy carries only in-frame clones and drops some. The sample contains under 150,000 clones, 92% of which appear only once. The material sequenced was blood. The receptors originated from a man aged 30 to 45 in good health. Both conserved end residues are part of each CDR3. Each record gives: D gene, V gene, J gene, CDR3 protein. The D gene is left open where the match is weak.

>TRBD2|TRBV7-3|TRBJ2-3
CASSPQTQGLAGVGDTQYF
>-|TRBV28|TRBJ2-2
CASSLEGRERTGELFF
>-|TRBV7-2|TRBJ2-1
CASRRESLYNEQFF
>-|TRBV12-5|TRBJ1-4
CASGLPDSFEKLFF
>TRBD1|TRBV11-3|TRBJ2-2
CASSPGRFGTGENTGELFF
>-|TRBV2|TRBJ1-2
CASRPQIQGGGYTF
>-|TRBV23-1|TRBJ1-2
CAPRRTKGGYTF
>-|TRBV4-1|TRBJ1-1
CASSQVLSQGIFGAFF
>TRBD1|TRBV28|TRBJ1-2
CASSIGQGSSNYGYTF
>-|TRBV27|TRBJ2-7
CASSFPPQSHSYEQYF
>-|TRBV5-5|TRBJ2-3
CASSHTDTQYF
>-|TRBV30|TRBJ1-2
CAWSPTFGYTF
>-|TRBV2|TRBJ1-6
CASSRQAPDNSPLHF
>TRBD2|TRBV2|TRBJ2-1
CASRRTSGSRDEQFF
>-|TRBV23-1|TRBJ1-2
CASSQLKDYGYTF
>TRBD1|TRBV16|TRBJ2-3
CASSQLGQYSSTDTQYF
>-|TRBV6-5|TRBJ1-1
CASSYSGPGDTEAFF
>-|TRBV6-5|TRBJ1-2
CASSYSGSYGYTF
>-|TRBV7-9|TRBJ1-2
CASSFGGYGYTF
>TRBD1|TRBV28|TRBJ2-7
CASAGTDSYEQYF
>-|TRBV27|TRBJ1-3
CASRTSGSGNTIYF
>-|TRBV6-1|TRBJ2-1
CASSETSGTYNEQFF
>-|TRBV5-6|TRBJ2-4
CASSLVGAADIQYF
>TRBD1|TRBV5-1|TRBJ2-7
CASSLAGTGGSYEQYF
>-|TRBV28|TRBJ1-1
CASSLRFGNTEAFF
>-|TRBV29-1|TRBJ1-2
CSVREWTPSVGGYTF
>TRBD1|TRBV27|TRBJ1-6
CASSWGQDNSPLHF
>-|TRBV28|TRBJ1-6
CASRSRGFSPLHF
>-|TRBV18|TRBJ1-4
CASSFRINEKLFF
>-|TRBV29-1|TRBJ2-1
CGGWVRSYNEQFF
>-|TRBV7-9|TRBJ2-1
CASSLPQGKNEQFF
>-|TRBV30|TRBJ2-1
CAWSVNEQFF
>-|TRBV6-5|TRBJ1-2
CASNPAKSPNYGYTF
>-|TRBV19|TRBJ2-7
CASSIGSPGYEQYF
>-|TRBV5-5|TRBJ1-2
CASSSPLGGEISYGYTF
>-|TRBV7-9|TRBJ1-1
CASSLDGEAFF
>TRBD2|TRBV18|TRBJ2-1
CASSPLGLVGHNEQFF
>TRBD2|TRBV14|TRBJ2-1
CASSHEGGLTSYNEQFF
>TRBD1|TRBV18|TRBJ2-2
CASSPPRQGVTTGELFF
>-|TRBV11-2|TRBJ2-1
CASSLVRGGQPEQFF
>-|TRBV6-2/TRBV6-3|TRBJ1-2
CASSYEGDGYTF
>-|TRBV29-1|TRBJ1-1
CSVAPDSFMNTEAFF
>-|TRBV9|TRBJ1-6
CASSVAGDNSPLHF
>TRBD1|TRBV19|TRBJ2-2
CASIIGTGETGELFF
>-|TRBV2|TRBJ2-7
CASREWDKAYEQYF
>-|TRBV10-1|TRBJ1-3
CATRSSGNTIYF
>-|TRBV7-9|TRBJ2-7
CASSLALGVAGLSGEQYF
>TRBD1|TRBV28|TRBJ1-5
CASSRDRSNQPQHF
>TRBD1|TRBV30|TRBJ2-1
CAWDRQGALYEQFF
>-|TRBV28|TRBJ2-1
CASVGKGNEQFF
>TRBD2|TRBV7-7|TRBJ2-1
CASSQRVSGRAYNEQFF
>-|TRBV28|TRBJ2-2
CASGIGGTNTGELFF
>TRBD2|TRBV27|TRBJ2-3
CASSFSGTSTDTQYF
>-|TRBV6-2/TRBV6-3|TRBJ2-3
CASSYKEEADTQYF
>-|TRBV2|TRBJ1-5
CASMSEDQPQHF